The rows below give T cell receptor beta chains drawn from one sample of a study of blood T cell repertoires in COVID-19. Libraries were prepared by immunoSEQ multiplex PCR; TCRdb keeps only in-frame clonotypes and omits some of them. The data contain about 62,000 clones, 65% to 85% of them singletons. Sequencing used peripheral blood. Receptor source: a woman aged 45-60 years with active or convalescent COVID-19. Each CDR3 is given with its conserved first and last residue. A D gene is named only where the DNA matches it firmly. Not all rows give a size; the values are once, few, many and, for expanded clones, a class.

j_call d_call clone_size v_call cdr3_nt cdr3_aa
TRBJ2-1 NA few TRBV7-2 TGTGCCAGCAGCATAAGCGGAAGCTCCTACAATGAGCAGTTCTTC CASSISGSSYNEQFF
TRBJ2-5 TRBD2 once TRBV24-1 TGTGCCACCAGGGGGACTAGCGGGGACCAAGAGACCCAGTACTTC CATRGTSGDQETQYF
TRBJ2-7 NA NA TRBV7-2 TGTGCCAGCAGCTTAGTCGCGGTCACCTACGAGCAGTACTTC CASSLVAVTYEQYF
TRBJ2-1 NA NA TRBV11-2 TGTGCCAGCAGCTCTGGACAAGAGCAGTTCTTC CASSSGQEQFF
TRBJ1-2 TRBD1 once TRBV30 TGTGCCTGGATAAACCAGGGGGTAGCTAACTATGGCTACACCTTC CAWINQGVANYGYTF
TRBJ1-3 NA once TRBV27 TGTGCCAGCAGTTCCAGGGGTGAGGGCTCTGGAAACACCATATATTTT CASSSRGEGSGNTIYF
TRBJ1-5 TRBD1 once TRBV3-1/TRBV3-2 TGTGCCAGCAGCCAGGCAGGGACAGAAAATCAGCCCCAGCATTTT CASSQAGTENQPQHF
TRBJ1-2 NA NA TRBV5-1 TGCGCCAGCCAGGACTCTAGGAACTATGGCTACACCTTC CASQDSRNYGYTF
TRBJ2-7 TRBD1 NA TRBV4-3 TGCGCCAGCAGCCAGGACAGGGGGCTCGAGCAGTACTTC CASSQDRGLEQYF
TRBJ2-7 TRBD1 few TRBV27 TGTGCCAGCAGTTTAGTAGGGGGACAGGGATCTTACGAGCAGTACTTC CASSLVGGQGSYEQYF
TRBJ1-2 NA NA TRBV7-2 TGTGCCAGCAGCCCGGGACTGTATGGCTACACCTTC CASSPGLYGYTF
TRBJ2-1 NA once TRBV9 TGTGCCAGCAGCGTAGGGCTAGTGTCCTACAATGAGCAGTTCTTC CASSVGLVSYNEQFF
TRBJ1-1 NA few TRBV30 TGTGCCTGGAGTCGAGGAGACAGCACTGAAGCTTTCTTT CAWSRGDSTEAFF
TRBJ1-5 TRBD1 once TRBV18 TGTGCCAGCTCTCGAGACAGGGAGCAGCCCCAGCATTTT CASSRDREQPQHF
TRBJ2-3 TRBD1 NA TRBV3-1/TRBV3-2 TGTGCCAGCAGCCGACGGGACAGAACAGATACGCAGTATTTT CASSRRDRTDTQYF
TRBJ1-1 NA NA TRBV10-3 TGTGCCATCAGCTCGGTGGGAGGGGACACTGAAGCTTTCTTT CAISSVGGDTEAFF
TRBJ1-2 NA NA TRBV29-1 TGCAGCGTTCCGGACACAAACTATGGCTACACCTTC CSVPDTNYGYTF
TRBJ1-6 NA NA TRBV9 TGTGCCAGCAGCAAGAGGGGGGACTACTATAATTCACCCCTCCACTTT CASSKRGDYYNSPLHF
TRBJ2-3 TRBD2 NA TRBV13 TGTGCCAGCAGTTGGGGACTAGCGGGAAGCACAGATACGCAGTATTTT CASSWGLAGSTDTQYF
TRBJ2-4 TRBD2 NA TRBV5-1 TGCGCCAGCAGCTCCCGAGGGCGGGAGCTTGGCAAAAACATTCAGTACTTC CASSSRGRELGKNIQYF
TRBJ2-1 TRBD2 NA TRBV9 TGTGCCAGCAGCGCCGGGACTAGCGAGAACTGGGATGAGCAGTTCTTC CASSAGTSENWDEQFF
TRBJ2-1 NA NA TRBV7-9 TGTGCCAGCAGCTTAGGTTCCAGCGGATACAATGAGCAGTTCTTC CASSLGSSGYNEQFF
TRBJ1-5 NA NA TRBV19 TGTGCCAGTAGTCCTGGGACATATCGGAGGAATCAGCCCCAGCATTTT CASSPGTYRRNQPQHF
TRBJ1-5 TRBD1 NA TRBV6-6 TGTGCCAGCAGTCAGGGGGTCGCTCTCTATAGCAATCAGCCCCAGCATTTT CASSQGVALYSNQPQHF
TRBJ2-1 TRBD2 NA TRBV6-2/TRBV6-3 TGTGCCAGCAGTTACGTCCTAGCGGGAGTAGTCGATGAGCAGTTCTTC CASSYVLAGVVDEQFF
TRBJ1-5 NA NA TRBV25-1 TGTGCCAGCAGGGGGGCCGGTCAGCCCCAGCATTTT CASRGAGQPQHF
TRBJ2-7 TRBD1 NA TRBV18 TGTGCCAGCTCAGTGGGGACAGCCTACGAGCAGTACTTC CASSVGTAYEQYF
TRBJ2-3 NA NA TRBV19 TGTGCCAGTAGTAGCAGGGAACGTGTAGATACGCAGTATTTT CASSSRERVDTQYF
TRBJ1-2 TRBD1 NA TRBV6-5 TGTGCCAGCACTGGGACAGGGAACAGGGGTGGCTACACCTTC CASTGTGNRGGYTF
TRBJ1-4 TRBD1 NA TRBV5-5 TGTGCCAGCAGCCCAACCCCGGGACAGGGGTATGAAAAACTGTTTTTT CASSPTPGQGYEKLFF
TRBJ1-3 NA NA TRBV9 TGTGCCAGCAGCGTCGACAGCTCTGGAAACACCATATATTTT CASSVDSSGNTIYF
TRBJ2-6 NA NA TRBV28 TGTGCCAGCAGTTTATTACAACCCTCTGGGGCCAACGTCCTGACTTTC CASSLLQPSGANVLTF
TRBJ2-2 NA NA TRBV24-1 TGTGCCACCAGTGACTATCTAGCTACCGGGGAGCTGTTTTTT CATSDYLATGELFF
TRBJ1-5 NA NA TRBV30 TGTGCCTGGAGTGTAGGGAGGGTACAGCCCCAGCATTTT CAWSVGRVQPQHF
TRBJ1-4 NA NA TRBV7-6 TGTGCCAGCAGCTCCGAGACAGGAGCCTTCCCAAATGAAAAACTGTTTTTT CASSSETGAFPNEKLFF
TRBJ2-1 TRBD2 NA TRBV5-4 TGTGCCAGCAGCACCGGGACTAGCGGGAGGGCCGCCGAGCAGTTCTTC CASSTGTSGRAAEQFF
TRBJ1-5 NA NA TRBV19 TGTGCCAGTAGAGTTTCCCCTGGGAGCGATCAGCCCCAGCATTTT CASRVSPGSDQPQHF
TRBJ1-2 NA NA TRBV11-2 TGTGCCAGCAGCTTACACTCCCGTTACGGGGTGGACTATGGCTACACCTTC CASSLHSRYGVDYGYTF
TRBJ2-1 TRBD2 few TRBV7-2 TGTGCCAGCAGCGAACAAGCGGGAGGGTATTACAATGAGCAGTTCTTC CASSEQAGGYYNEQFF
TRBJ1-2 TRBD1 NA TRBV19 TGTGCCAGTAGTGAGACAGGGCCCTATGGCTACACCTTC CASSETGPYGYTF
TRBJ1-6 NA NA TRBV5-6 TGTGCCAGCAGCTCGGTGCAGGGCCTTAATTCACCCCTCCACTTT CASSSVQGLNSPLHF
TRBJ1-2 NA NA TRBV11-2 TGTGCCAGCAGCTTAGTAGGGGCAGGCCCATCCATAAACTATGGCTACACCTTC CASSLVGAGPSINYGYTF